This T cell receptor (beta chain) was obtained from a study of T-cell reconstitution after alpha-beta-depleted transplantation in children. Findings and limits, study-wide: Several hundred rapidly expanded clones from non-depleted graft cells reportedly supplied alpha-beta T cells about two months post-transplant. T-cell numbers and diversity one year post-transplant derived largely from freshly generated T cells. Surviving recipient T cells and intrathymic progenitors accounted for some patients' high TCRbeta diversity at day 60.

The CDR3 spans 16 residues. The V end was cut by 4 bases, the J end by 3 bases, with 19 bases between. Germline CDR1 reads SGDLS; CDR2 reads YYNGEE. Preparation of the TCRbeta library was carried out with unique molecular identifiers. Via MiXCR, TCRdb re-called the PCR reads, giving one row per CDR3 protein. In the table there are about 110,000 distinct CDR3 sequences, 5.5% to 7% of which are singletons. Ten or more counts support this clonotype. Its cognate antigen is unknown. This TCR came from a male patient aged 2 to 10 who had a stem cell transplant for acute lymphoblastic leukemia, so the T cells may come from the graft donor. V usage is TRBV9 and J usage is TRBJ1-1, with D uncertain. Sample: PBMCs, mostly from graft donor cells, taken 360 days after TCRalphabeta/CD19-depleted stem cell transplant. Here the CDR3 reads CASSSEVERMDTEAFF. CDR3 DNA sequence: TGTGCCAGCAGCTCCGAGGTCGAGAGGATGGACACTGAAGCTTTCTTT.